What follows describes a single T cell receptor beta chain. Its matching antigen is unknown. These data belong to a study of blood T cells in healthy people across ages. Whole-study findings and limits: Per million T cells, TCR beta diversity dropped roughly linearly as age increased.

A J-beta primer mix and a sample-barcoded 5' primer were used in a second PCR of about 7 to 12 cycles. From the 5' RACE reads, TCRdb called clonotypes with MiXCR, one entry per CDR3 protein. The repertoire holds about 1.4 million distinct CDR3 sequences, with 59% as singletons. Germline assignment: CDR1 SEHNR and CDR2 FQNEAQ (reference sequence). V lost 5 bases to trimming and J lost 2 bases; unmatched junction nucleotides: 13. CDR3 length: 17 amino acids. The chain is built from TRBV7-9 and TRBJ2-5; 8 positions match TRBD2. The clonotype was recovered from a man aged 18-30 years in good health. Sequencing was carried out using blood. This CDR3 is CASSVTGLAGQQETQYF. CDR3 coding DNA: TGTGCCAGCAGCGTAACCGGGCTAGCGGGCCAACAAGAGACCCAGTACTTC.